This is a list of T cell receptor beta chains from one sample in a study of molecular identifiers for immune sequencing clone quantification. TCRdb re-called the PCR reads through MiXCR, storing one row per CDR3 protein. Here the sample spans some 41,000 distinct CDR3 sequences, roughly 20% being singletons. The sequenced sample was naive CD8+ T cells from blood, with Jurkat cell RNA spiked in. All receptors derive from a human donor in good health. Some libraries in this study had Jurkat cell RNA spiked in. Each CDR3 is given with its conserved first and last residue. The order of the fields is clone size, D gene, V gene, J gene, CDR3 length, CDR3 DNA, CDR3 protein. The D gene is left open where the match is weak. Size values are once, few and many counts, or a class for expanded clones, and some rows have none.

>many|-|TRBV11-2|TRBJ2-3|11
TGTGCCAGCAGGTTGGGGCTTACGCAGTATTTT
CASRLGLTQYF
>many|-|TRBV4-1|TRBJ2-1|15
TGCGCCAGCAGCCAAGATACAGCCGGAGGCAATGAGCAGTTCTTC
CASSQDTAGGNEQFF
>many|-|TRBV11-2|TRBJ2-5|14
TGTGCCAGCAGCAACCGCGAGTGGCAAGAGACCCAGTACTTC
CASSNREWQETQYF
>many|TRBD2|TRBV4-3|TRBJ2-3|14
TGCGCCAGCGCCCTAGCGGGAGAAGTAGATACGCAGTATTTT
CASALAGEVDTQYF
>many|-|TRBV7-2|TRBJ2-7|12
TGTGCCAGCAGCTCGACGGCCTACGAGCAGTACTTC
CASSSTAYEQYF
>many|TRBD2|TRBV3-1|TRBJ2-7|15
TGTGCCAGCAGGGAACTAGCGGGAGGAACCGACGAGCAGTACTTC
CASRELAGGTDEQYF
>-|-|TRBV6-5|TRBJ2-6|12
TGTGCCAGCAGTGCTGCGGCCAACGTCCTGACTTTC
CASSAAANVLTF
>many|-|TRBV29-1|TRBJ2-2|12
TGCAGCGCTATAGGTTGGTCCGGGGAGCTGTTTTTT
CSAIGWSGELFF
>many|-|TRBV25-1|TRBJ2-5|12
TGTGCCAGCAGTGAGTTCCAAGAGACCCAGTACTTC
CASSEFQETQYF
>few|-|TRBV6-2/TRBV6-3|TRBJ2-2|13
TGTGCCAGCGACCTCGGCCTGGCCGGGGAGCTGTTTTTT
CASDLGLAGELFF
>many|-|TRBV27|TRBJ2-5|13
TGTGCCAGCAGTTTAGACGGCCAAGAGACCCAGTACTTC
CASSLDGQETQYF
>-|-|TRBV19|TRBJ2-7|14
TGTACCAGTAGTATAGGCAGGACACCCATGGAGCAGTACTTC
CTSSIGRTPMEQYF
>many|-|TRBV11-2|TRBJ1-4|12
TGTGCCAGCAGCTCGCAGGGGGAAAAACTGTTTTTT
CASSSQGEKLFF
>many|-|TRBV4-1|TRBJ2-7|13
TGCGCCAGCTCTCAGAGAAGGCCCTACGAGCAGTACTTC
CASSQRRPYEQYF
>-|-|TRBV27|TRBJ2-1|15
TGTGCCAACAGTTTAGGTCTAGCCCATAACAATGAGCAGTTCTTC
CANSLGLAHNNEQFF
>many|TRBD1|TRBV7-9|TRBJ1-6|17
TGTGCCAGCAGCCCTACCGGGGGGCAGGGGGTTAATTCACCCCTCCACTTT
CASSPTGGQGVNSPLHF
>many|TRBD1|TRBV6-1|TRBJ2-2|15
TGTGCCAGCAGTTTATTTCAGGGGGACACCGGGGAGCTGTTTTTT
CASSLFQGDTGELFF
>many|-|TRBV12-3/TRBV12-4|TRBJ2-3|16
TGTGCCAGCAGCCCCCATAGCGGAACTAGCACAGATACGCAGTATTTT
CASSPHSGTSTDTQYF
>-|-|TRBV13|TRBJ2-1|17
TGTGCCAGCAGCCCCATGGCCCAAGACAGCTCCTACAATGAGCAGTTCTTC
CASSPMAQDSSYNEQFF
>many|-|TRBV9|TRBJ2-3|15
TGTGCCAGCAGCGAGGCCCTCTTTAGCACAGATACGCAGTATTTT
CASSEALFSTDTQYF
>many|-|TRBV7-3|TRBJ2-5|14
TGTGCCAGCAGCCCCACTGGGGCCCGAGAGACCCAGTACTTC
CASSPTGARETQYF
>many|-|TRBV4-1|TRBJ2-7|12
TGCGCCAGCAGCGGAGTGACCTACGAGCAGTACTTC
CASSGVTYEQYF
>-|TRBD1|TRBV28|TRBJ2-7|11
TGTGCCAGCAGTCGCAACAGGGGGGAGTACTTC
CASSRNRGEYF
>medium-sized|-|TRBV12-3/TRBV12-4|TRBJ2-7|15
TGTGCCAGCAGTGAAAGGGACACCCGGGGTGATGTGCAGTACTTC
CASSERDTRGDVQYF
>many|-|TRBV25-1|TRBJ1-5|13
TGTGCCAGCAGTGAACTAAGGGGCCATCCCCAGCATTTT
CASSELRGHPQHF
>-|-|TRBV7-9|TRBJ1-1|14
TGTGCCCCGGGAGGGGCCACTATGAACACTGAAGCTTTCTTT
CAPGGATMNTEAFF
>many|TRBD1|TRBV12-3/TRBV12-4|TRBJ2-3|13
TGTGCCAGCAGTCCCGGACAGGGGCATACGCAGTATTTT
CASSPGQGHTQYF
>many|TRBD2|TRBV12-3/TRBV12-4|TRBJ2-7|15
TGTGCCAGCAGTTCCGTCCCTAGCGGAGCCTACGAGCAGTACTTC
CASSSVPSGAYEQYF
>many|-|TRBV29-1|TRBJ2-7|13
TGCAGCGTTGAGATCGGGAACTCCTACGAGCAGTACTTC
CSVEIGNSYEQYF
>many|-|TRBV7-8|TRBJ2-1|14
TGTGCCAGCAGCTCCTGGACGGGAAACAATGAGCAGTTCTTC
CASSSWTGNNEQFF
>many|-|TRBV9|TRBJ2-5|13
TGTGCCAGCAGCATCAGGGCTTTGGAGACCCAGTACTTC
CASSIRALETQYF
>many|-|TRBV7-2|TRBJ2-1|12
TGTGCCAGCAGCTTCCACGGAAATGAGCAGTTCTTC
CASSFHGNEQFF
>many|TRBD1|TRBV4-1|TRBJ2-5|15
TGCGCCAGCAGCCTAAAGACAGGGGAATGGGAGACCCAGTACTTC
CASSLKTGEWETQYF
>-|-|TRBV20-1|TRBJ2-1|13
TGCAGTGCTAGGCCTACAGGTTACAATGAGCAGTTCTTC
CSARPTGYNEQFF
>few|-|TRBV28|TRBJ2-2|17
TGTGCCAGCAGTTTAGCCTCCTTTGACAGGTTCACCGGGGAGCTGTTTTTT
CASSLASFDRFTGELFF
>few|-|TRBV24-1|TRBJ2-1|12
TGTGCCACCAGTGACCTCTGGGATGAGCAGTTCTTC
CATSDLWDEQFF
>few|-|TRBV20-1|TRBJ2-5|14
TGCAGTGCTAGAGATCGACAGGGAGGGGAGACCCAGTACTTC
CSARDRQGGETQYF
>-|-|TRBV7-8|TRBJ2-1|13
TGTGCCAGCAGCCTCTATATTAACAATGAGCAGTTCTTC
CASSLYINNEQFF
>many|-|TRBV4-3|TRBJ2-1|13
TGCGCCAGCAGCCAAGATAGGCTCAATGAGCAGTTCTTC
CASSQDRLNEQFF
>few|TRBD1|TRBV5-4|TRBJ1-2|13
TGTGCCAGCAGTATTACAGGGGCGGCGGGCTACACCTTC
CASSITGAAGYTF